This T cell receptor beta chain emerged from a study of shared clonotypes between healthy human individuals. Study-level findings and limits: Larger richness was generally estimated for naive than memory subsets. Only blood samples were collected, and tissue repertoires likely differ.

Regarding this clone: Its antigen is currently unknown.

CDR3 length equals 14 residues. V dropped 5 bases and J dropped 8; count of bases not matched to a gene: 12. Germline V gene lookup returns CDR1 MNHEY and CDR2 SVGAGI. DNA at 150 to 250 ng, 25,000 to 35,000 T cell genomes, went into sorted-subset replicate PCRs. Assay used: immunoSEQ multiplex PCR; TCRdb lists only in-frame clones, some missing. Found here are around 2,000,000 clones, around 96% of them singletons; the top ten hold about 1.1%. Naivety among CD8 cells was defined by CD45RO negativity and positive CCR7 selection, thereby excluding terminally differentiated effector memory CD45RA+ cells. The donor population consisted of healthy HIV-negative adults with no recent acute infections or vaccinations.

The chain has TRBV6-5 and TRBJ2-7, with 7 bases identical to TRBD1. The sequence came from a man between 18 and 29 years old in good health. The sequenced sample was naive CD8+ T cells sorted from blood. The CDR3 region has the DNA TGTGCCAGCAGTACTGGGCAGGGGGTTCTCAAGCAGTACTTC. Its translation: CASSTGQGVLKQYF.